Listed below are T cell receptor beta chains from one sample, sequenced in a study of blood T cell repertoires in COVID-19. Sequenced by immunoSEQ multiplex PCR; TCRdb stores in-frame clones only, minus some. The table shows roughly 330,000 clones, with approximately 82% occurring only once. Input material: peripheral blood. These receptors were taken from a woman in her forties or fifties with acute or convalescent COVID-19. CDR3s include the opening cysteine and the closing phenylalanine or tryptophan. D genes are given only for firm matches. Only some rows state a clone size, as once, few, many or a class for expanded clones.

>TRBV14|TRBD1|TRBJ1-4|NA
TGTGCCAGCGGGACAGGGGGAACTAATGAAAAACTGTTTTTT
CASGTGGTNEKLFF
>TRBV7-2|TRBD1|TRBJ1-3|NA
TGTGCCAGCAGCCCGGGACAGGGGGCGAGATCTGGAAACACCATATATTTT
CASSPGQGARSGNTIYF
>TRBV12-3/TRBV12-4|TRBD1|TRBJ1-1|NA
TGTGCCAGCAGGACAGGGGGGTGGACTGAAGCTTTCTTT
CASRTGGWTEAFF
>TRBV9|NA|TRBJ1-5|NA
TGTGCCAGCAGCCCGGACAGTTATAGCAATCAGCCCCAGCATTTT
CASSPDSYSNQPQHF
>TRBV19|NA|TRBJ2-1|NA
TGTGCCAGTAGCCCAAGGACAAGGGACTACAATGAGCAGTTCTTC
CASSPRTRDYNEQFF
>TRBV30|NA|TRBJ1-1|NA
TGTGCCTGGAGTGTTTTCGGGGGATGGGCTGAAGCTTTCTTT
CAWSVFGGWAEAFF
>TRBV19|NA|TRBJ1-2|NA
TGTGCCAGTAGTATCCTTCGGAGGGTGGAAGGCTATGGCTACACCTTC
CASSILRRVEGYGYTF
>TRBV5-1|TRBD2|TRBJ2-2|NA
TGCGCCAGCGGGGGGGAGACCGGGGAGCTGTTTTTT
CASGGETGELFF
>TRBV7-3|TRBD1|TRBJ1-1|NA
TGTGCCAGCAGCAGGATACCGGACAGGTTGAACACTGAAGCTTTCTTT
CASSRIPDRLNTEAFF
>TRBV2|NA|TRBJ1-5|NA
TGTGCCAGCAGGGTATTGAGTGCTCAGCCCCAGCATTTT
CASRVLSAQPQHF
>TRBV4-1|NA|TRBJ2-2|NA
TGCGCCAGCAGCCAAGATCGCACAGGCGCCGGGGAGCTGTTTTTT
CASSQDRTGAGELFF
>TRBV19|NA|TRBJ1-2|NA
TGTGCCAGTAGTATGTGGGGGGGCTCAAACTATGGCTACACCTTC
CASSMWGGSNYGYTF
>TRBV14|TRBD2|TRBJ2-7|NA
TGTGCCAGCAGCCAAGATCGAAGCGGGAGATCGTACGAGCAGTACTTC
CASSQDRSGRSYEQYF
>TRBV11-3|NA|TRBJ2-3|NA
TGTGCCAGCAGCTTGAGAACAGATACGCAGTATTTT
CASSLRTDTQYF
>TRBV7-8|NA|TRBJ2-7|NA
TGTGCCAGCAGCTTATTTCCCACGGCCTACGAGCAGTACTTC
CASSLFPTAYEQYF
>TRBV5-4|NA|TRBJ1-1|once
TGTGCCAGCAGCTTGGCGGGGACACTGAACACTGAAGCTTTCTTT
CASSLAGTLNTEAFF